This T cell receptor beta chain was captured by sequencing in a study of shared clonotypes between healthy human individuals (TCRdb year 2020). About the investigation overall: The cohort comprised two women and a few men aged 18 to 49 years. Different laboratories and diverse techniques were used to prepare libraries and sequence TCR repertoires, to increase sequencing depth and limit assay-specific biases. The study deeply sequenced blood TCR repertoires of 5 or 6 healthy adults to estimate repertoire size and the extent of clonotype sharing between individuals. Between about 0.85 and 9.5 billion PBMCs per donor were obtained by leukapheresis. For each donor, CD4 naive and CD4 memory were each given three plates, CD8 naive was given two plates, and CD8 memory was given one plate. What the work shows at the level of the full study, not this receptor alone: Estimated clonotype richness was generally larger for naive than for memory subsets. About 4.5% of naive CD4, 3.5% of naive CD8, about 2.5% of memory CD4, and 0.35% to 0.5% of memory CD8 clonotypes were shared across a few donors. Sampling was restricted to blood, and TCR repertoires in tissue are likely to differ from TCR repertoires in blood. The small number of donors limited the genetic and exposure-history diversity represented. Rarefaction of sorted-subset datasets indicated incomplete sequencing despite the large sequencing depth. Pairwise subsampling led to the expectation that sequencing depth would affect the degree of clonotype sharing among donors. Compared with non-shared clonotypes, the clonotypes found in all four sorted-subset donors had higher generation probabilities.

Using the deep immunoSEQ assay, TCR CDR3 regions were amplified from genomic DNA by multiplex PCR. For each cell subset, the extracted genomic DNA was distributed evenly across all wells of several immunoSEQ 96-well plates, and each plate served as one replicate. For sorted subsets, approximately 0.2 ug of genomic DNA, equivalent to 25,000 to 35,000 T cell genomes, went into each replicate PCR. Purified libraries were measured with a Qubit 3.0 fluorometer, size-checked on a Bioanalyzer 2100, and measured again with the KAPA Library Quantification kit. Every immunoSEQ 96-well plate was sequenced on a dedicated single-read 150-cycle Illumina NextSeq 550 flow cell. As for the authors' bioinformatics: Because only junctional sequences without quality scores were contained in the immunoSEQ output, filtering matching that applied to full-length reads could not be performed. To assign V/J genes and CDR3, sequences were annotated against IMGT germline references using PyIR, a Python wrapper for IgBLAST v1.9. Any read was removed if the V/J assignment was weak (E-value above 1e-6), the CDR3 was missing, or the read contained stop codons, out-of-frame junctions, or ambiguous translated residues. V3J clonotypes were defined by identical inferred V gene, J gene, and CDR3 amino acid sequence. To compute the percentage overlap between repertoires, the number of shared unique clonotypes was divided by the size of the smaller repertoire. RTK rarefaction, the Chao1 estimator, and Recon v2.1 estimates of unobserved clonotypes were used to assess repertoire richness. For all TCRbeta clonotypes obtained by the gDNA method from four donors, generation probabilities were computed with OLGA. TCRdb holds this immuneACCESS table with in-frame rearrangements only. Some clones are missing; in checked studies, unresolved V genes explain under half, and the rest has no known cause. That table furnishes V, J and clone size, whereas the DNA furnished D and trimming. This sample comprises 2.3 million or so clones, 85% to 95% of them detected only once. Roughly 0.36% of the sample is taken by the ten largest.

The germline V gene encodes CDR1 SGHDT and CDR2 YYEEEE. The CDR3 starts with the cysteine, ends with the phenylalanine, and has 11 residues. Just CDR3 DNA is preserved here, 33 bases in frame from base 1. V sheds 2 bases and J sheds 10 bases, leaving 7 bases between their ends. Comments on this clone: This clone's antigen is unknown. No base quality information exists; no much larger clone differs at one position.

Donors were healthy HIV-negative adults with no recently reported acute infections or vaccinations. Every donor was a Caucasian adult residing in Nashville, Tennessee, USA. CD4+ T cells were enriched through magnetic negative selection, after which naive cells were positively selected on CD45RA and the remaining negative fraction served as the memory subset. Blood was collected by leukapheresis, and PBMCs were isolated by Ficoll-Histopaque density gradient centrifugation and then cryopreserved in liquid nitrogen vapor phase. Analytical flow cytometry was used to check the purity and quantity of each magnetically sorted T cell population. From each sorted fraction, genomic DNA was isolated and quantified by UV absorbance on a Nanodrop 2000c.

The V gene is TRBV5-6 and the J gene is TRBJ2-1, with the D gene not confidently named. Specimen: naive CD4+ T cells from PBMCs. Interpreted using the paper, the cell subset or site label stands for: CD45RA+ positively selected. The TCR was taken from a man aged 18 to 30 in good health. Some clones in this sample may be carry-over from other donors' samples. The CDR3 protein: CASSLMDEQFF. The bases read TGTGCCAGCAGCTTAATGGACGAGCAGTTCTTC.